The 21 T cell receptor beta chains below come from one sample, sequenced in a study of cytotoxic CD8 clonotypes in ibrutinib-treated CLL. Clones were read by immunoSEQ multiplex PCR, and TCRdb kept only the in-frame ones, dropping some. Here the sample spans about 160,000 clones, about four fifths being singletons. The specimen was PBMCs, collected after 12 months of ibrutinib treatment. These receptors were obtained from a human donor with chronic lymphocytic leukemia.

The chain links TRBV5-1 to TRBJ2-3; the D gene could be TRBD1 or TRBD2 (5 bases each). Trimming shortened V by 0 bases and J by 4 bases, and 6 bases separated the two germline ends. The CDR3 sequence is 13 residues long. Germline V gives CDR1 SGHRS, CDR2 YFSETQ. This CDR3 is CASSLAGPDTQYF. DNA for the CDR3: TGCGCCAGCAGCTTGGCGGGGCCAGATACGCAGTATTTT.

This chain connects TRBV25-1 to TRBJ2-1; 16 positions match TRBD2. The V segment lost 6 bases and the J segment 5 bases; nucleotides outside the gene matches: 10. Germline values: CDR1 MGHDK, CDR2 SYGVNS. This CDR3 is 18 amino acids long. The CDR3 bases are TGTGCCAGCAGAGTCTCCGGGACTAGCGGGAGGGGACACAATGAGCAGTTCTTC. Amino acid sequence: CASRVSGTSGRGHNEQFF. Variable domain in full (rest from reference TRBV25-1 and TRBJ2-1): EADIYQTPRYLVIGTGKKITLECSQTMGHDKMYWYQQDPGMELHLIHYSYGVNSTEKGDLSSESTVSRIRTEHFPLTLESARPSHTSQYLCASRVSGTSGRGHNEQFFGPGTRLTVL.

The chain carries TRBV11-2 and TRBJ2-5; D is undetermined. CDR1 SGHAT and CDR2 FQNNGV come from the germline V gene. The length of the CDR3 is 10 residues. Between the trimmed V and J ends, which lost 3 bases and 5 bases, there was a span of 1 base. This chain's CDR3 is CASSLETQYF. In DNA form, the CDR3 reads TGTGCCAGCAGCTTGGAGACCCAGTACTTC.

In regard to this clone: The junction departs from the called germline gene at one end, perhaps through a read error. The V call is TRBV7-7, the J call TRBJ2-7, with a tentative D call TRBD1 (6 bases). The CDR3 is made up of 13 amino acids. Germline V lookup: CDR1 SSHAT, CDR2 FNYEAQ (reference sequence). CDR3 protein: CASSRDIGDEQYF. The CDR3 coding sequence is TGTGCTAGCAGCCGGGACATAGGCGACGAGCAGTACTTC.

This sequence joins TRBV2 and TRBJ2-5; TRBD2 aligns across 7 bases. V trimming: 7 bases; J trimming: 5 bases; junction bases outside the gene matches: 10. The germline V gene encodes CDR1 SNHLY and CDR2 FYNNEI. This CDR3 region has 14 residues. The CDR3 loop is CASKGTTLKETQYF. For the CDR3, the DNA is TGTGCCAGCAAAGGGACTACCCTGAAGGAGACCCAGTACTTC.

The chain is built from TRBV18 and TRBJ2-1; 12 bases map to TRBD2. V shed 1 base and J 8 bases; nucleotides not matched to a gene: 6. CDR1 is KGHSH and CDR2 is LQKENI in the germline V gene. The length of the CDR3 is 16 residues. The CDR3 DNA reads as TGTGCCAGCTCACCACGGACTAGCGGGATCAGCCATGAGCAGTTCTTC. It is translated as CASSPRTSGISHEQFF.

This clone was recorded a few times. The rearrangement links TRBV7-9 to TRBJ1-3, with D unresolved. The CDR3 runs 14 residues. Per germline, CDR1 SEHNR and CDR2 FQNEAQ (reference sequence). Trimming removed 0 bases at V and 9 bases at J, with 12 bases between. The CDR3 protein is CASSLAAGAFTIYF. DNA for the CDR3: TGTGCCAGCAGCTTAGCAGCAGGCGCCTTCACCATATATTTT.

The rearrangement joins TRBV28 to TRBJ2-7, with D possibly TRBD2 on 6 matching bases. V lost 8 bases, J lost 3 bases, and 14 bases lay in between. Germline CDR1 and CDR2: MDHEN and SYDVKM. There are 13 residues in the CDR3. The CDR3 DNA reads TGTGCCAGCCTCGCGCCGGGAGTCTACGAGCAGTACTTC. Amino acid sequence: CASLAPGVYEQYF.

The chain combines TRBV5-1 with TRBJ1-2; no reliable D call. V was trimmed by 0 bases and J by 4 bases, leaving 10 bases between them. The CDR3 has 14 residues. Germline V gives CDR1 SGHRS, CDR2 YFSETQ. The CDR3 protein is CASSLDQMGYGYTF. For the CDR3, the DNA is TGCGCCAGCAGCTTGGACCAGATGGGCTATGGCTACACCTTC.

A word on this clone: Because it lacks the conserved phenylalanine or tryptophan at the end, this CDR3 is likely a read error. The rearrangement uses TRBV19 and TRBJ2-4, with D possibly TRBD1 on 5 matching bases. V dropped 4 bases and J dropped 0 bases, with 10 bases sitting between them. The CDR3 runs to 15 residues. The germline CDR1 and CDR2 sequences are LNHDA and SQIVND (reference sequence). As DNA, the CDR3 is TGTGCCAGTAGTAGACAGACCTTAGCCAAAAACATTCAGTACCTC. Protein sequence: CASSRQTLAKNIQYL.

The chain combines TRBV9 with TRBJ1-1; 7 bases fit TRBD1. The CDR3 runs 14 residues. V lost 8 bases to trimming and J lost 7 bases; unmatched junction nucleotides: 14. Germline loops: CDR1 SGDLS, CDR2 YYNGEE. CDR3 loop: CASRPSTGMDEAFF. The CDR3 DNA follows: TGTGCCAGTAGGCCCTCGACAGGGATGGATGAAGCTTTCTTT.

The chain carries TRBV28 and TRBJ1-4; D ambiguous. The germline CDR1 and CDR2 sequences are MDHEN and SYDVKM. V was clipped by 7 bases and J by 4 bases, with 10 bases between them. The CDR3 spans 13 residues. CDR3 in amino acids: CASMEGNNEKLFF. CDR3 nucleotide sequence: TGTGCCAGCATGGAAGGGAATAATGAAAAACTGTTTTTT.

The rearrangement uses TRBV7-2 and TRBJ2-5, with D possibly being TRBD1 or TRBD2 (5 bases each). V was pared by 2 bases and J by 2 bases, with 9 bases between. From germline, CDR1 is SGHTA and CDR2 FQGNSA. The CDR3 runs 14 residues. CDR3 amino acids: CASSLYGAQETQYF. The CDR3 region has the DNA TGTGCCAGCAGCTTATACGGGGCTCAAGAGACCCAGTACTTC.

The J gene is TRBJ2-1, the V gene TRBV6-5; D unresolved. The CDR3 runs 11 residues. From germline, CDR1 is MNHEY and CDR2 SVGAGI. V gave up 4 bases and J gave up 9 bases, with 7 bases separating them. CDR3 residues: CASSLRGEQFF. The CDR3 DNA is TGTGCCAGCAGTTTGCGAGGTGAGCAGTTCTTC.

In its sample, this clone was seen a few times. The rearrangement links TRBV10-1 to TRBJ2-7, with D unresolved. The CDR3 has 13 amino acids. V shed 7 bases and J shed 4 bases, with 14 bases lying between them. Germline V gives CDR1 WNHNN, CDR2 SYGVQD (reference sequence). The CDR3 loop reads CASITLGRYEQYF. CDR3 DNA: TGCGCCAGCATAACGCTCGGTCGGTACGAGCAGTACTTC.

The chain is built from TRBV5-1 and TRBJ1-1, with D maybe TRBD1 (6 bases). CDR3 size: 14 residues. V lost 2 bases and J 5 bases, leaving 13 bases between the germline ends. Per germline, CDR1 SGHRS and CDR2 YFSETQ. The CDR3 DNA follows: TGCGCCAGCAGCTTAACAGGGCCTTTTACTGAAGCTTTCTTT. Translated: CASSLTGPFTEAFF. The full variable domain, rest sourced from reference TRBV5-1 and TRBJ1-1, is KAGVTQTPRYLIKTRGQQVTLSCSPISGHRSVSWYQQTPGQGLQFLFEYFSETQRNKGNFPGRFSGRQFSNSRSEMNVSTLELGDSALYLCASSLTGPFTEAFFGQGTRLTVV.

The gene calls are TRBV7-9 and TRBJ2-7; possibly TRBD2 for D (6 bases). The V gene lost 3 bases and the J gene lost 0 bases, with 9 bases spanning the gap. Germline V gene data show CDR1 as SEHNR and CDR2 as FQNEAQ (reference sequence). CDR3 length: 14 amino acids. The CDR3 bases are TGTGCCAGCAGCTTTGGGGGGAGCTCCTACGAGCAGTACTTC. Protein: CASSFGGSSYEQYF.

A few counts support this clone. This rearrangement joins TRBV28 to TRBJ1-5, with D possibly TRBD1 on 6 matching bases. The CDR3 covers 15 residues. V was shortened by 3 bases and J by 9 bases, with 18 bases between the two germline ends. Looked up from germline, CDR1 is MDHEN and CDR2 is SYDVKM. CDR3 residues: CASSLFARGHWPQHF. CDR3 nucleotides: TGTGCCAGCAGTTTGTTTGCTCGGGGACATTGGCCCCAGCATTTT.

The J gene is TRBJ1-1, the V gene TRBV28; 10 nucleotides align to TRBD1. This CDR3 has 15 residues. Germline V lookup: CDR1 MDHEN, CDR2 SYDVKM. Trimming at V came to 4 bases and at J to 1 base, leaving 3 bases not matched to a gene. The CDR3 bases are TGTGCCAGCAGTTCCTGGACAGGGGGGAACACTGAAGCTTTCTTT. Translated: CASSSWTGGNTEAFF.

The rearrangement uses TRBV28 and TRBJ1-1; 7 nucleotides align to TRBD1. J was trimmed by 6 bases and V by 8 bases; bases with no gene match: 15. Germline V gene sequence: CDR1 MDHEN, CDR2 SYDVKM. CDR3 length: 15 residues. CDR3 in amino acids: CASFGGSKGAAEAFF. CDR3 nucleotides: TGTGCCAGCTTCGGGGGGAGTAAGGGGGCCGCTGAAGCTTTCTTT. The complete variable domain, with remaining parts taken from reference TRBV28 and TRBJ1-1, reads DVKVTQSSRYLVKRTGEKVFLECVQDMDHENMFWYRQDPGLGLRLIYFSYDVKMKEKGDIPEGYSVSREKKERFSLILESASTNQTSMYLCASFGGSKGAAEAFFGQGTRLTVV.

This chain connects TRBV28 to TRBJ1-5; the D is unclear. This CDR3 comprises 14 residues. CDR1 is MDHEN, CDR2 SYDVKM, per germline. V was trimmed by 7 bases and J by 7 bases, leaving 17 bases between them. CDR3 region: CASNFGSVNQPQHF. In DNA form, the CDR3 reads TGTGCCAGCAATTTTGGTTCGGTAAACCAGCCCCAGCATTTT.